The 32 T cell receptor beta chains below all came from one sample that was sequenced in a study of cytomegalovirus exposure and HLA in healthy donors. PCR was performed using 60 Vbeta and 13 Jbeta primers. TCRdb's copy holds only in-frame clones and misses some; the assay was immunoSEQ multiplex PCR. The table lists around 120,000 clones, just under 80% of them singletons. Material for sequencing was PBMCs. The receptors come from a middle-aged woman in good health and CMV-seronegative.

The chain carries TRBV5-6 and TRBJ2-5; D not resolved. This CDR3 comprises 12 residues. The V and J ends lost 3 bases and 3 bases respectively, with 6 bases between them. Germline V gene sequence: CDR1 SGHDT, CDR2 YYEEEE. CDR3 amino acids: CASSYREETQYF. The CDR3 DNA reads as TGTGCCAGCAGCTATCGGGAAGAGACCCAGTACTTC. The complete variable domain, with remaining parts taken from reference TRBV5-6 and TRBJ2-5, reads DAGVTQSPTHLIKTRGQQVTLRCSPKSGHDTVSWYQQALGQGPQFIFQYYEEEERQRGNFPDRFSGHQFPNYSSELNVNALLLGDSALYLCASSYREETQYFGPGTRLLVL.

This chain connects TRBV7-2 to TRBJ2-3, with D perhaps matching TRBD2 (7 bases). Trimming removed 5 bases from V and 5 bases from J, with 17 bases in between. Germline CDR1 is SGHTA and CDR2 is FQGNSA. CDR3 size: 15 residues. CDR3 nucleotide sequence: TGTGCCAGCAGCGTTAGGGGGGGGGCGGGAGATACGCAGTATTTT. Translated: CASSVRGGAGDTQYF.

V is TRBV6-1 and J is TRBJ1-6; D not certain. Looked up from germline, CDR1 is MNHNS and CDR2 is SASEGT. The CDR3 has 15 amino acids. The ends were cut back, 3 bases at V and 7 bases at J, with 13 bases in the middle. CDR3 nucleotide sequence: TGTGCCAGCAGTGATGGGCAGATCCTCAATTCACCCCTCCACTTT. Protein sequence: CASSDGQILNSPLHF.

This chain uses TRBV7-2 with TRBJ2-3; 12 bases agree with TRBD2. The CDR3 contains 17 residues. CDR1 is SGHTA, CDR2 FQGNSA, per germline. Unmatched junction bases numbered 7, after V lost 2 bases and J lost 4 bases. The CDR3 loop is CASSLLSTSGGADTQYF. The CDR3 DNA sequence: TGTGCCAGCAGCTTACTATCGACTAGCGGGGGCGCAGATACGCAGTATTTT.

This chain uses TRBV18 with TRBJ2-7; 8 positions match TRBD2. The CDR3 is 15 residues long. J gave up 5 bases and V 2 bases, and 8 bases lay outside the gene matches. CDR1 and CDR2 (germline): KGHSH, LQKENI. DNA for the CDR3: TGTGCCAGCTCACCAGCCGGGACTAGTAGCGACGAGCAGTACTTC. Translated: CASSPAGTSSDEQYF.

This clone came up a few times. The V call is TRBV28, the J call TRBJ1-4; a possible D gene is TRBD1 (5 bases). The CDR3 loop spans 16 amino acids. Trimming took off 3 bases at V and 8 bases at J, with 19 bases between the two ends. Germline V gene sequence: CDR1 MDHEN, CDR2 SYDVKM. The CDR3 loop is CASSFNIQGWGEKLFF. CDR3 bases: TGTGCCAGCAGTTTCAATATCCAGGGATGGGGAGAAAAACTGTTTTTT.

The J gene is TRBJ2-7, the V gene TRBV6-6, with TRBD2 identical over 10 bases. V trimming: 6 bases; J trimming: 2 bases; junction bases outside the gene matches: 7. This CDR3 contains 15 residues. The germline V gene encodes CDR1 MNHNY and CDR2 SVGAGI (reference sequence). The CDR3 loop reads CASRPTAGGAYEQYF. Written as DNA, the CDR3 is TGTGCCAGCAGGCCGACAGCGGGAGGGGCCTACGAGCAGTACTTC.

This chain joins TRBV30 and TRBJ2-2; a possible D gene is TRBD2 (7 bases). The CDR3 extends over 14 amino acids. The V and J ends lost 0 bases and 5 bases respectively, with 10 bases between them. CDR1 and CDR2 (germline): GTSNPN, SVGIG (reference sequence). The CDR3 bases are TGTGCCTGGAGTGTGGGAGGGGGGACCGGGGAGCTGTTTTTT. Its translation: CAWSVGGGTGELFF. Complete variable domain (other parts from reference TRBV30 and TRBJ2-2): SQTIHQWPATLVQPVGSPLSLECTVEGTSNPNLYWYRQAAGRGLQLLFYSVGIGQISSEVPQNLSASRPQDRQFILSSKKLLLSDSGFYLCAWSVGGGTGELFFGEGSRLTVL.

This clone was found once. Other nucleotide sequences in the sample specify the same CDR3. The rearrangement uses TRBV28 and TRBJ2-1, with 8 positions matching TRBD2. Germline-derived CDR1 and CDR2 are MDHEN and SYDVKM. The length of the CDR3 is 14 residues. V gave up 4 bases and J gave up 3 bases; unmatched junction bases: 2. The CDR3 spells CASSYGTSYNEQFF. CDR3 sequence (DNA): TGTGCCAGCAGTTACGGGACTAGCTACAATGAGCAGTTCTTC.

The rearrangement uses TRBV14 and TRBJ1-1; 7 bases line up with TRBD1. This CDR3 spans 15 amino acids. V lost 5 bases to trimming and J lost 2 bases; unmatched junction nucleotides: 8. The germline V gene has CDR1 SGHDN and CDR2 FVKESK. The CDR3 sequence: CASSENRGGNTEAFF. The CDR3 coding sequence is TGTGCCAGCAGCGAAAACAGGGGTGGTAACACTGAAGCTTTCTTT.

This chain connects TRBV2 to TRBJ1-4; 9 bases line up with TRBD1. Trimming at V came to 2 bases and at J to 6 bases, leaving 7 bases not matched to a gene. This CDR3 is 16 amino acids long. The germline V gene encodes CDR1 SNHLY and CDR2 FYNNEI. The CDR3 loop reads CASSERGTGPHEKLFF. The CDR3 nucleotides are TGTGCCAGCAGTGAACGGGGGACAGGGCCGCATGAAAAACTGTTTTTT.

The genes are TRBV18 and TRBJ2-7; 9 nucleotides align to TRBD1. Germline lookup yields CDR1 KGHSH and CDR2 LQKENI. Trimming cost V 4 bases and J 5 bases; bases outside gene matches: 9. This CDR3 contains 15 residues. The CDR3 is CASSQGTGRGDEQYF. The CDR3 DNA follows: TGTGCCAGCTCACAGGGGACAGGGCGAGGGGACGAGCAGTACTTC.

This clone was seen a few times. The chain joins TRBV4-1 to TRBJ2-7; weak D call: TRBD1 (6 bases). CDR3 length: 15 amino acids. Trimming shortened V by 3 bases and J by 5 bases, and 17 bases separated the two germline ends. The V gene's germline CDR1 is MGHRA and CDR2 YSYEKL. CDR3 amino acids: CASSQGWGHRDEQYF. The DNA for the CDR3 is TGCGCCAGCAGCCAGGGGTGGGGGCACAGGGACGAGCAGTACTTC.

The chain has TRBV9 and TRBJ2-7; 7 nucleotides agree with TRBD1. Germline V gene data show CDR1 as SGDLS and CDR2 as YYNGEE. V was pared by 0 bases and J by 6 bases, with 6 bases of the junction left unmatched. The CDR3 consists of 14 residues. In DNA form, the CDR3 reads TGTGCCAGCAGCGTAGAAGGGACAGCGATCGAGCAGTACTTC. It encodes CASSVEGTAIEQYF.

The chain uses TRBV5-1 and TRBJ2-1; 7 bases fit TRBD1. Germline assignment: CDR1 SGHRS and CDR2 YFSETQ. CDR3 length equals 15 residues. The J segment lost 5 bases and the V segment lost 3 bases, leaving 8 bases of the junction unmatched. The CDR3: CASSSTGQSHNEQFF. CDR3 sequence (DNA): TGCGCCAGCAGCTCGACGGGACAGTCTCACAATGAGCAGTTCTTC.

This sequence joins TRBV5-4 and TRBJ2-3; a weak D match, TRBD2 (6 bases). Trimming stripped 4 bases from V and 2 bases from J, with 14 bases between. The CDR3 length is 15 residues. Germline values: CDR1 SGHNT, CDR2 YYREEE (reference sequence). CDR3 in DNA: TGTGCCAGCAGCATCGGGGGACTGCCCACAGATACGCAGTATTTT. This translates into CASSIGGLPTDTQYF.

This clone was seen only a few times. V usage is TRBV28 and J usage is TRBJ1-4; D is uncertain. The V end lost 5 bases, the J end lost 4 bases, and 14 bases lay between the germline ends. Germline CDR1 MDHEN, CDR2 SYDVKM. The CDR3 is 15 amino acids. The DNA for the CDR3 is TGTGCCAGCAGTCTTAGGACGGCGGGTAATGAAAAACTGTTTTTT. This encodes CASSLRTAGNEKLFF.

V and J are TRBV11-2 and TRBJ2-2, with TRBD2 identical over 11 bases. The germline V gene encodes CDR1 SGHAT and CDR2 FQNNGV. V was pared by 6 bases and J by 2 bases, with 2 bases of the junction left unmatched. This CDR3 spans 15 amino acids. The DNA for the CDR3 is TGTGCCAGCAGGGGACTAGCGGCAAACACCGGGGAGCTGTTTTTT. Its translation is CASRGLAANTGELFF.

The chain carries TRBV2 and TRBJ2-1, with D perhaps matching TRBD1 (6 bases). Germline CDR1 is SNHLY and CDR2 is FYNNEI. V gave up 8 bases and J gave up 7 bases, with 15 bases separating them. CDR3 size: 13 residues. The CDR3 spells CASSPQGMNEQFF. The CDR3 nucleotides are TGTGCCAGCTCCCCACAGGGAATGAATGAGCAGTTCTTC. The whole variable domain, filled in from reference TRBV2 and TRBJ2-1, reads EPEVTQTPSHQVTQMGQEVILRCVPISNHLYFYWYRQILGQKVEFLVSFYNNEISEKSEIFDDQFSVERPDGSNFTLKIRSTKLEDSAMYFCASSPQGMNEQFFGPGTRLTVL.

This rearrangement joins TRBV6-5 to TRBJ1-6; D is perhaps TRBD1 (6 bases). The germline V gene has CDR1 MNHEY and CDR2 SVGAGI. Trimming cost V 8 bases and J 4 bases, with 12 bases left between them. The CDR3 spans 14 residues. This chain's CDR3 is CASAGTIYNSPLHF. DNA of the CDR3: TGTGCCAGCGCCGGGACAATTTATAATTCACCCCTCCACTTT.

The V and J genes are TRBV4-1 and TRBJ2-2; possibly TRBD2 for D (6 bases). This CDR3 spans 16 amino acids. V was cut by 1 base and J by 2 bases, with 11 bases left in between. In germline, CDR1 is MGHRA, CDR2 YSYEKL. The chain's CDR3 is CASSQAAGHNTGELFF. In DNA form, the CDR3 reads TGCGCCAGCAGCCAAGCAGCGGGTCATAACACCGGGGAGCTGTTTTTT.

This chain links TRBV5-1 with TRBJ1-2; 7 positions agree with TRBD1. This CDR3 is 13 amino acids long. J gave up 8 bases and V 4 bases, and 8 bases lay outside the gene matches. CDR1 is SGHRS and CDR2 is YFSETQ in the germline V gene. CDR3 bases: TGCGCCAGCAGCATGACAGGGCCCCTAGGCTACACCTTC. Its translation: CASSMTGPLGYTF.

V usage is TRBV9 and J usage is TRBJ1-5, with 8 bases matching TRBD1. The trim removed 0 bases at V and 4 bases at J, leaving 9 bases unmatched. This CDR3 is built from 17 residues. Germline values: CDR1 SGDLS, CDR2 YYNGEE. CDR3 sequence reads: CASSVGEGTGGNQPQHF. CDR3 sequence (DNA): TGTGCCAGCAGCGTAGGGGAGGGGACAGGCGGTAATCAGCCCCAGCATTTT.

In this sample, this clone turned up once. The chain carries TRBV28 and TRBJ1-6, with 11 positions matching TRBD1. This CDR3 has 15 amino acids. V trimming: 8 bases; J trimming: 3 bases; junction bases outside the gene matches: 3. Germline CDR1 reads MDHEN; CDR2 reads SYDVKM. Written as DNA, the CDR3 is TGTGCCAGCCGGACAGGGGGCAGCTATAATTCACCCCTCCACTTT. This sequence encodes CASRTGGSYNSPLHF.

The V gene is TRBV27, the J gene TRBJ2-1; D is uncertain. The CDR3 consists of 18 residues. Looked up from germline, CDR1 is MNHEY and CDR2 is SMNVEV (reference sequence). V was trimmed by 3 bases and J by 4 bases, leaving 22 bases between them. CDR3 DNA: TGTGCCAGCAGTTTTGGTCTTTCTGATTCCCTAAGTTACAATGAGCAGTTCTTC. Translating gives CASSFGLSDSLSYNEQFF.

The genes are TRBV6-1 and TRBJ1-5; D unresolved. Germline V gene lookup returns CDR1 MNHNS and CDR2 SASEGT. Trimming removed 7 bases at V and 0 bases at J, with 13 bases between. The CDR3 consists of 15 residues. The CDR3 sequence: CASTGAANSNQPQHF. CDR3 in DNA: TGTGCCAGCACCGGAGCAGCAAATAGCAATCAGCCCCAGCATTTT.

Concerning this clone: This sample includes further DNA sequences coding for the same CDR3. The J gene is TRBJ1-1, the V gene TRBV7-9, with a weak D call TRBD1 (5 bases). Trimming pared 0 bases from V and 4 bases from J, leaving 6 bases between. The CDR3 loop spans 13 amino acids. Germline lookup yields CDR1 SEHNR and CDR2 FQNEAQ (reference sequence). The CDR3 coding sequence is TGTGCCAGCAGCTTAGCCCAGGGCACTGAAGCTTTCTTT. Protein product: CASSLAQGTEAFF.

The chain employs TRBV10-2 and TRBJ2-5, with 9 bases fitting TRBD2. Matching the DNA end better, TRBJ2-7 makes the J call doubtful. This CDR3 contains 14 residues. Germline values: CDR1 WSHSY, CDR2 SAAADI. The DNA of the CDR3 is TGCGCCAGCAGTGAGAGGCGGGAGGGCGCCGAGCAGTACTTC. As protein: CASSERREGAEQYF.

CDR3 sequence (DNA): TGTGCCAGCAGTCTTCGTCCCGGGACAGGGTTGAACACTGAAGCTTTCTTT. Translation: CASSLRPGTGLNTEAFF. V usage is TRBV2 and J usage is TRBJ1-1; 9 bases align to TRBD1. This CDR3 contains 17 residues. From germline, CDR1 is SNHLY and CDR2 FYNNEI. Unmatched junction bases numbered 10, after V lost 5 bases and J lost 0 bases.

The chain combines TRBV5-1 with TRBJ2-5; D is perhaps TRBD2 (5 bases). This CDR3 is 15 amino acids long. V was cut by 4 bases and J by 1 base, with 14 bases left in between. CDR1 and CDR2 (germline): SGHRS, YFSETQ. The CDR3 sequence is CASSVAGRGQETQYF. The CDR3, as DNA: TGCGCCAGCAGCGTTGCAGGCCGGGGCCAAGAGACCCAGTACTTC.

This rearrangement joins TRBV7-2 to TRBJ2-7; D is possibly TRBD2 (5 bases). The CDR3 has 15 amino acids. The germline V gene has CDR1 SGHTA and CDR2 FQGNSA. The ends were cut back, 1 base at V and 2 bases at J, with 12 bases in the middle. The CDR3 DNA is TGTGCCAGCAGCTTAGTTGAGGGCCAGGCCTACGAGCAGTACTTC. Encoded protein: CASSLVEGQAYEQYF.

V and J are TRBV15 and TRBJ1-5; 8 nucleotides line up with TRBD1. The junction had 4 bases not matched to a gene; V was cut back by 5 bases and J by 4 bases. The CDR3 length is 14 residues. Looked up from germline, CDR1 is LNHNV and CDR2 is YYDKDF (reference sequence). The CDR3 region has the DNA TGTGCCACCAGCGTCCGACAGGGGAATCAGCCCCAGCATTTT. Amino acids: CATSVRQGNQPQHF.